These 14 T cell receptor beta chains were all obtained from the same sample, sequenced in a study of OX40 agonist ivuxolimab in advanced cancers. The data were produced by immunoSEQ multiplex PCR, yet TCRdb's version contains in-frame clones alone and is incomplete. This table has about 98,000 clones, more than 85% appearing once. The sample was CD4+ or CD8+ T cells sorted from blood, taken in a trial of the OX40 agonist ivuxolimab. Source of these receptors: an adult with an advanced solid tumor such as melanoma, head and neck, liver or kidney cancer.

CDR3 residues: CASSLGDRGANEKLFF. The CDR3 coding sequence is TGTGCCAGCAGCTTAGGGGATAGGGGAGCTAATGAAAAACTGTTTTTT. V is TRBV7-9 and J is TRBJ1-4; tentative D call: TRBD1 (5 bases). CDR1 and CDR2 from the germline V gene are SEHNR and FQNEAQ (reference sequence). The CDR3 has 16 residues. V gave up 1 base and J gave up 3 bases, with 12 bases separating them.

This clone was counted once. Here the CDR3 DNA reads TGTGCCAGCAGTAGGGGGACAGGGAGAACCGGGGAGCTGTTTTTT. Encoded protein: CASSRGTGRTGELFF. The rearrangement joins TRBV27 to TRBJ2-2; 9 nucleotides line up with TRBD1. The V and J ends lost 5 bases and 5 bases, in that order; junction bases with no gene match: 6. The CDR3 has 15 amino acids. CDR1 MNHEY and CDR2 SMNVEV come from the germline V gene (reference sequence).

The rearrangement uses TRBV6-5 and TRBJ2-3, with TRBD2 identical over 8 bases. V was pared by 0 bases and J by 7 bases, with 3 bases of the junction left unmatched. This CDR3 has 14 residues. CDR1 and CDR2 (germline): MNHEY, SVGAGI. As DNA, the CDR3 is TGTGCCAGCAGTTACTCCGCTAGCGGGTATACGCAGTATTTT. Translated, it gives CASSYSASGYTQYF.

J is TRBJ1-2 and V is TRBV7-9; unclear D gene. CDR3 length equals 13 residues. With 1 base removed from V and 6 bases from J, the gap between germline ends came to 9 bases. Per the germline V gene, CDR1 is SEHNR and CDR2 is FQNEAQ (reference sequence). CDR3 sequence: CASSLEGKDGYTF. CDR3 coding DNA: TGTGCCAGCAGCTTAGAAGGGAAGGATGGCTACACCTTC. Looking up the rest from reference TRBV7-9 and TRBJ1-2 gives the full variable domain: DTGVSQNPRHKITKRGQNVTFRCDPISEHNRLYWYRQTLGQGPEFLTYFQNEAQLEKSRLLSDRFSAERPKGSFSTLEIQRTEQGDSAMYLCASSLEGKDGYTFGSGTRLTVV.

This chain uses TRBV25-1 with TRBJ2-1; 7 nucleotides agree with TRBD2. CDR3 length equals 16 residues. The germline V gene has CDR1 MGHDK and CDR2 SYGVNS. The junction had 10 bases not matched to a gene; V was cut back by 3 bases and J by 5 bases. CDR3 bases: TGTGCCAGCAGTGATCCCTCGTCTAGCGGAGACAATGAGCAGTTCTTC. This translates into CASSDPSSSGDNEQFF.

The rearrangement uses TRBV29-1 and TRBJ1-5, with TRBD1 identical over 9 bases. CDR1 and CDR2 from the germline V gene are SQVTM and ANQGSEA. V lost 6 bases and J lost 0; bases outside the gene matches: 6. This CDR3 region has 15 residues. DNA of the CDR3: TGCAGCGTCCGGACAGGGGAAGGTAGCAATCAGCCCCAGCATTTT. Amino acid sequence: CSVRTGEGSNQPQHF. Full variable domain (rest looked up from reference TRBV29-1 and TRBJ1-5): SAVISQKPSRDICQRGTSLTIQCQVDSQVTMMFWYRQQPGQSLTLIATANQGSEATYESGFVIDKFPISRPNLTFSTLTVSNMSPEDSSIYLCSVRTGEGSNQPQHFGDGTRLSIL.

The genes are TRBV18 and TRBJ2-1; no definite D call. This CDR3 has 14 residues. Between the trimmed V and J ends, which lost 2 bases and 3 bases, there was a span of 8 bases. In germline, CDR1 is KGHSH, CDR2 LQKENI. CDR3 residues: CASSPGHLYNEQFF. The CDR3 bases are TGTGCCAGCTCACCAGGTCACCTCTACAATGAGCAGTTCTTC.

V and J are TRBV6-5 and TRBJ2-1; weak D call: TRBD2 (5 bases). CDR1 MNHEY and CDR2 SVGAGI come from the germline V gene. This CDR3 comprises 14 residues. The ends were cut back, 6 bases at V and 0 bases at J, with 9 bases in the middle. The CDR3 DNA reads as TGTGCCAGCAGGCAAACTAGCTCCTACAATGAGCAGTTCTTC. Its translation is CASRQTSSYNEQFF.

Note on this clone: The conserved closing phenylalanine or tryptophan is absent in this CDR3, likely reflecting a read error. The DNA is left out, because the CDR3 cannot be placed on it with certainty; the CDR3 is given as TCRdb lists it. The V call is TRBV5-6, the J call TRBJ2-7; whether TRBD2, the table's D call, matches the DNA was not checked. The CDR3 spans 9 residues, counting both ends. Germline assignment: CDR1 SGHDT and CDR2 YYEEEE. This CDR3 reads CASSPSLEG.

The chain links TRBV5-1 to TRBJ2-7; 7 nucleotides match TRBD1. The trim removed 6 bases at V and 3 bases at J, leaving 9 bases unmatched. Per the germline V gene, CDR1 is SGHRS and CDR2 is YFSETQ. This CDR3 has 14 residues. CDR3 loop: CASTLGPGGYEQYV. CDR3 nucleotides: TGCGCCAGCACCCTCGGTCCAGGGGGCTACGAGCAGTACGTC.

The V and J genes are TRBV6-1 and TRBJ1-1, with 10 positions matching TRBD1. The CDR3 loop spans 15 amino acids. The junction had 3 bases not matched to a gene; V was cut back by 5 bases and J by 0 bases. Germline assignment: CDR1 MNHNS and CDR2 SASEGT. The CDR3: CASSLGQGLNTEAFF. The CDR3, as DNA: TGTGCCAGCAGTTTGGGACAGGGGTTGAACACTGAAGCTTTCTTT.

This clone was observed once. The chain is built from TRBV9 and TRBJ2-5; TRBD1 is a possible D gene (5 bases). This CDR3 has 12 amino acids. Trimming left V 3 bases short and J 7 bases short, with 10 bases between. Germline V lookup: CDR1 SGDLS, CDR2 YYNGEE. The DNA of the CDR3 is TGTGCCAGCAGCGGGCTTCAGGGGACCCAGTACTTC. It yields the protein CASSGLQGTQYF. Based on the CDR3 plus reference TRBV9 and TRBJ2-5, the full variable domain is DSGVTQTPKHLITATGQRVTLRCSPRSGDLSVYWYQQSLDQGLQFLIQYYNGEERAKGNILERFSAQQFPDLHSELNLSSLELGDSALYFCASSGLQGTQYFGPGTRLLVL.

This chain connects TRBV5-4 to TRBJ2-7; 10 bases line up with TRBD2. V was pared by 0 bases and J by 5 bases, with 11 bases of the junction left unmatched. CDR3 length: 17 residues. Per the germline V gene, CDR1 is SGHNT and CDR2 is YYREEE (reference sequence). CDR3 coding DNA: TGTGCCAGCAGCTTGGTCCTCTCCAGCGGGAGGGCCAACGAGCAGTACTTC. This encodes CASSLVLSSGRANEQYF. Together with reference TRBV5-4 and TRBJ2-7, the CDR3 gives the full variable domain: ETGVTQSPTHLIKTRGQQVTLRCSSQSGHNTVSWYQQALGQGPQFIFQYYREEENGRGNFPPRFSGLQFPNYSSELNVNALELDDSALYLCASSLVLSSGRANEQYFGPGTRLTVT.

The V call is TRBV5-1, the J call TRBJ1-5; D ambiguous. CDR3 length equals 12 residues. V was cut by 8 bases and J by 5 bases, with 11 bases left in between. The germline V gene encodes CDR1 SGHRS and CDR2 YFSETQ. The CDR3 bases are TGCGCCAGTCCGCGGCTGGATCAGCCCCAGCATTTT. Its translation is CASPRLDQPQHF.